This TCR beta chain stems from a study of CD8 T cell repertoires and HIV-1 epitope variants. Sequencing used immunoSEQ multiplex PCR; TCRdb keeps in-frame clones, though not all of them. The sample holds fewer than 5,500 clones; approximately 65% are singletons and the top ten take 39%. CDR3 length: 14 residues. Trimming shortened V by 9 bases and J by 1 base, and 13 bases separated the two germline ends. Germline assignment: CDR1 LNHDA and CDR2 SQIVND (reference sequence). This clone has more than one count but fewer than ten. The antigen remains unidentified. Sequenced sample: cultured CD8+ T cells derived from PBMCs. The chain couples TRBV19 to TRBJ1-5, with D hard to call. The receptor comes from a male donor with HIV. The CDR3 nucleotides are TGTGCCAGCCGCCGGGAGTTGAGCAATCAGCCCCAGCATTTT. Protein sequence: CASRRELSNQPQHF. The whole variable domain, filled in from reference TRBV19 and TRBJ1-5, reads DGGITQSPKYLFRKEGQNVTLSCEQNLNHDAMYWYRQDPGQGLRLIYYSQIVNDFQKGDIAEGYSVSREKKESFPLTVTSAQKNPTAFYLCASRRELSNQPQHFGDGTRLSIL.